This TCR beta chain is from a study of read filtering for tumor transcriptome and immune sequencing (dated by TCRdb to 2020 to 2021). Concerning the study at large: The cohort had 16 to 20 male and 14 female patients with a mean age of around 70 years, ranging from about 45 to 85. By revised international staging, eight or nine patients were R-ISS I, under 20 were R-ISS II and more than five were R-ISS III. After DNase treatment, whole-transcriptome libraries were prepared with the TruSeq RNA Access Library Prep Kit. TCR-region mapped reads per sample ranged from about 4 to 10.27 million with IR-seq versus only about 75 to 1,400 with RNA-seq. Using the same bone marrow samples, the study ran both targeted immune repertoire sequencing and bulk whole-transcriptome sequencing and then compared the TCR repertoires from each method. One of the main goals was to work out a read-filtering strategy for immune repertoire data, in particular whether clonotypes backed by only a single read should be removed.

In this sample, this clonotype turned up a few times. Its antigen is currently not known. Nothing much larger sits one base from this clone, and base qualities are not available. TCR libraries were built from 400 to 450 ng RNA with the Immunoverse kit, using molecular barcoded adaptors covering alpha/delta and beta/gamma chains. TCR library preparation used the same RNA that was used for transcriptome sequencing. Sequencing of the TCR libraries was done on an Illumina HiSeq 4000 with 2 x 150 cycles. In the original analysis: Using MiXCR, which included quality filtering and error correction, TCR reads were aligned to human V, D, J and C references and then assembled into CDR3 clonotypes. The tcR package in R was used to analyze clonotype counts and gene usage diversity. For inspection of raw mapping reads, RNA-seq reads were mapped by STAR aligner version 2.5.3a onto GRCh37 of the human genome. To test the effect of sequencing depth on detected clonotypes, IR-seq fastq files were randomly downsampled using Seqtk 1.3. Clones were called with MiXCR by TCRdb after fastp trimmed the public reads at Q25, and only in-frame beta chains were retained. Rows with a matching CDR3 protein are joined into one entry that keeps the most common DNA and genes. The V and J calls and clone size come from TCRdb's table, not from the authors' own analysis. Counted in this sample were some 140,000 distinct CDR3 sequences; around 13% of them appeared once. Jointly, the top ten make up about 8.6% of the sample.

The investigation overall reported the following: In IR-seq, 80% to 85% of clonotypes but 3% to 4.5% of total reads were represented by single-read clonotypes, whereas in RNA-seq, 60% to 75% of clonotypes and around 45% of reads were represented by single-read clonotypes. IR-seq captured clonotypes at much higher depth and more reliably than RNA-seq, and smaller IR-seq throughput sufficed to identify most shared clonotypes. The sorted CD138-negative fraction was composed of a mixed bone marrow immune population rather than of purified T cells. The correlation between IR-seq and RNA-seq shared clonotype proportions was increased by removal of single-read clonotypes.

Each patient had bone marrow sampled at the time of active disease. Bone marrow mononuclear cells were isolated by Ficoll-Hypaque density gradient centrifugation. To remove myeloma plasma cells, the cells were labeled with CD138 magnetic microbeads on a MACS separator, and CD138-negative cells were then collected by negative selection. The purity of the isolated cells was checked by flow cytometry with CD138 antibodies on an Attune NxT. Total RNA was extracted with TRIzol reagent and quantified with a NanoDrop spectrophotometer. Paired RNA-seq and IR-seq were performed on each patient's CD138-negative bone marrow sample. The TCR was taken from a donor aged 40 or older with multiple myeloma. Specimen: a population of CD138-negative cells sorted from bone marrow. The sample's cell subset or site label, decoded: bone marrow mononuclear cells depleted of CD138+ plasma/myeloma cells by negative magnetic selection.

The DNA reads TGCAGTGCTAGACCTCTTGGACTAGATCAAGAGACCCAGTACTTC. This yields the protein CSARPLGLDQETQYF. This chain joins TRBV20-1 to TRBJ2-5, and TRBD2 matches 7 of the central bases. Reading from cysteine to phenylalanine, the CDR3 counts 15 amino acids. Only the CDR3 DNA stays, 45 bases, in frame from base 1. After removal of 2 bases from V and 2 bases from J, the junction retains 8 bases not matched to a gene. Reading the germline V gene (reference sequence) gives CDR1 DFQATT and CDR2 SNEGSKA.